This entry describes one TCR beta chain. Antigen unknown. This sample stems from a study of T cell repertoires in cytomegalovirus infection. CDR1 and CDR2 from the germline V gene are LNHNV and YYDKDF (reference sequence). The CDR3 spans 13 residues. V was cut by 5 bases and J by 8 bases, with 15 bases left in between. TCRdb re-derived calls from the reads in MiXCR, one entry per CDR3 protein. The table has approximately 500,000 distinct CDR3 sequences, roughly a third seen once; the top ten hold 17%. The rearrangement links TRBV15 to TRBJ1-2, with D perhaps matching TRBD1 (5 bases). This specimen was cultured PBMCs, taken from culture after CMV antigen stimulation. The receptor was derived from a human donor in good health (CMV status not recorded). Some clones in this sample may be carry-over from other donors' samples. The CDR3 protein is CATSPGQPFGYTF. DNA for the CDR3: TGTGCCACCAGCCCGGGGCAACCGTTCGGCTACACCTTC. Looking up the rest from reference TRBV15 and TRBJ1-2 gives the full variable domain: DAMVIQNPRYQVTQFGKPVTLSCSQTLNHNVMYWYQQKSSQAPKLLFHYYDKDFNNEADTPDNFQSRRPNTSFCFLDIRSPGLGDTAMYLCATSPGQPFGYTFGSGTRLTVV.